What follows are 29 T cell receptor beta chains derived from one specimen sequenced in a study of shared clonotypes between healthy human individuals. Some clones are missing from TCRdb's copy, which holds only in-frame ones; the method was immunoSEQ multiplex PCR. The sample has just over 2,000,000 clones, 90% to 95% seen once. The source material was naive CD4+ T cells sorted from blood. Subset here: CD45RA+ positively selected. The receptors were gathered from a man younger than 35 in good health.

The chain combines TRBV27 with TRBJ2-2, with TRBD2 identical over 11 bases. Looked up from germline, CDR1 is MNHEY and CDR2 is SMNVEV (reference sequence). The CDR3 covers 15 residues. V shed 4 bases, J shed 6 bases, and the junction held 4 bases outside the gene matches. Here the CDR3 DNA reads TGTGCCAGCAGTTATAGCGGGAGGGCCCCCGGGGAGCTGTTTTTT. It translates to CASSYSGRAPGELFF.

This chain connects TRBV30 to TRBJ2-2; TRBD2 aligns across 9 bases. Germline CDR1 GTSNPN, CDR2 SVGIG (reference sequence). After removal of 2 bases from V and 6 bases from J, the junction contained 4 bases not matched to a gene. CDR3 length equals 14 residues. The CDR3 DNA reads as TGTGCCTGGAGTCTTGGCGGGAGGGCCGGGGAGCTGTTTTTT. It specifies CAWSLGGRAGELFF.

The chain carries TRBV15 and TRBJ1-6; D not certain. The V end lost 0 bases, the J end lost 6 bases, and 12 bases lay between the germline ends. There are 16 residues in the CDR3. Germline assignment: CDR1 LNHNV and CDR2 YYDKDF (reference sequence). The CDR3 DNA sequence: TGTGCCACCAGCAGAGACAGGTTGGAAGGTAATTCACCCCTCCACTTT. This gives the protein CATSRDRLEGNSPLHF.

J is TRBJ1-2 and V is TRBV11-2; TRBD1 is a possible D gene (5 bases). Germline V gene sequence: CDR1 SGHAT, CDR2 FQNNGV. Trimming shortened V by 5 bases and J by 3 bases, and 10 bases separated the two germline ends. There are 13 residues in the CDR3. CDR3 coding DNA: TGTGCCAGCAGCCTAAAGGGACACTATGGCTACACCTTC. It yields the protein CASSLKGHYGYTF. Combining the CDR3 with reference TRBV11-2 and TRBJ1-2 gives the whole variable domain EAGVAQSPRYKIIEKRQSVAFWCNPISGHATLYWYQQILGQGPKLLIQFQNNGVVDDSQLPKDRFSAERLKGVDSTLKIQPAKLEDSAVYLCASSLKGHYGYTFGSGTRLTVV.

The chain recombines TRBV29-1 with TRBJ2-3; D is possibly TRBD1 or TRBD2 (6 bases each). Per germline, CDR1 SQVTM and CDR2 ANQGSEA. The CDR3 is made up of 14 amino acids. The V end was cut by 1 base, the J end by 1 base, with 9 bases between. The CDR3 DNA is TGCAGCGTTGAAGGGGGGGCTGGCACAGATACGCAGTATTTT. Translated: CSVEGGAGTDTQYF.

V and J are TRBV9 and TRBJ2-6, with D possibly being TRBD1 (6 bases). Germline loops: CDR1 SGDLS, CDR2 YYNGEE. The V and J ends lost 0 bases and 1 base respectively, with 17 bases between them. There are 19 residues in the CDR3. CDR3 region: CASSVALQGRSSGANVLTF. CDR3 coding DNA: TGTGCCAGCAGCGTAGCTTTACAGGGTCGATCTTCTGGGGCCAACGTCCTGACTTTC.

This chain joins TRBV6-5 and TRBJ2-4; D possibly corresponds to TRBD1 (5 bases). This CDR3 region has 14 residues. The V gene lost 4 bases and the J gene lost 8 bases, with 15 bases spanning the gap. Germline V gene data show CDR1 as MNHEY and CDR2 as SVGAGI. CDR3 coding DNA: TGTGCCAGCAGTTTCCAGGGTAGTTGGGACATTCAGTACTTC. Amino acid sequence: CASSFQGSWDIQYF.

Of note for this clone: This sample also contains other DNA sequences that code for the same CDR3. The V gene is TRBV27, the J gene TRBJ2-7; no clear D gene. Germline V gives CDR1 MNHEY, CDR2 SMNVEV (reference sequence). This CDR3 region has 9 residues. V lost 8 bases and J 7 bases, leaving 6 bases between the germline ends. CDR3 loop: CASSFEQYF. In DNA, the CDR3 is TGTGCCAGCTCCTTTGAGCAGTACTTC.

The rearrangement joins TRBV5-1 to TRBJ2-1; 7 bases are shared with TRBD1. With V trimmed by 6 bases and J by 1 base, 19 bases remained unmatched. This CDR3 is 19 amino acids long. CDR1 SGHRS and CDR2 YFSETQ come from the germline V gene. The CDR3 reads CASTAEGSGQLKSYNEQFF. The CDR3 region has the DNA TGCGCCAGCACAGCAGAGGGATCGGGACAGCTTAAGTCCTACAATGAGCAGTTCTTC.

J is TRBJ2-7 and V is TRBV6-5; 8 positions match TRBD2. V dropped 6 bases and J dropped 5; count of bases not matched to a gene: 12. The V gene's germline CDR1 is MNHEY and CDR2 SVGAGI. This CDR3 has 15 residues. The CDR3 is CASSRLFGRDHEQYF. CDR3 DNA: TGTGCCAGCAGCCGCCTCTTCGGGAGGGACCACGAGCAGTACTTC.

CDR3 in amino acids: CASSYSGGSDQPQHF. CDR3 DNA sequence: TGTGCCAGCAGTTACTCGGGGGGCAGCGATCAGCCCCAGCATTTT. The chain recombines TRBV6-5 with TRBJ1-5; tentative D call: TRBD1 (6 bases). V was cut by 0 bases and J by 5 bases, with 11 bases left in between. In germline, CDR1 is MNHEY, CDR2 SVGAGI. CDR3 length: 15 residues.

This clone was seen a handful of times. Given a much more abundant clone one base away, this may be a read error. This CDR3 is also generated by other DNA sequences in the sample. The rearrangement links TRBV18 to TRBJ2-5, with D uncertain. Germline-derived CDR1 and CDR2 are KGHSH and LQKENI. Trimming took 1 base from V and 3 from J, leaving 3 bases between them. This CDR3 contains 12 residues. CDR3: CASSPQEETQYF. DNA of the CDR3: TGTGCCAGCTCACCACAGGAAGAGACCCAGTACTTC.

The rearrangement uses TRBV15 and TRBJ2-1, with TRBD2 identical over 8 bases. CDR1 and CDR2 from the germline V gene are LNHNV and YYDKDF (reference sequence). CDR3 length: 15 amino acids. The V segment lost 0 bases and the J segment 8 bases; nucleotides outside the gene matches: 6. The CDR3 sequence: CATSREASGQDEQFF. The CDR3 DNA follows: TGTGCCACCAGCAGAGAGGCTAGCGGGCAGGATGAGCAGTTCTTC.

About this clone: Different DNA sequences within this sample yield the same CDR3. The rearrangement joins TRBV5-4 to TRBJ2-3; D could derive from TRBD1 or TRBD2 (5 bases each). Germline V CDR1 and CDR2: SGHNT, YYREEE (reference sequence). The CDR3 length is 14 residues. V gave up 2 bases and J gave up 0 bases, with 7 bases separating them. Here the CDR3 reads CASSLGTSTDTQYF. The CDR3 DNA follows: TGTGCCAGCAGCTTAGGGACCAGCACAGATACGCAGTATTTT.

This chain links TRBV29-1 with TRBJ2-3; 9 positions match TRBD2. Germline values: CDR1 SQVTM, CDR2 ANQGSEA. This CDR3 region has 14 residues. V trimming: 2 bases; J trimming: 1 base; junction bases outside the gene matches: 1. CDR3 in amino acids: CSVERTSGTDTQYF. The CDR3 nucleotides read TGCAGCGTTGAAAGGACTAGCGGCACAGATACGCAGTATTTT.

The V gene is TRBV4-1, the J gene TRBJ2-4; D tentatively reads TRBD1 or TRBD2 (5 bases each). Germline V gene sequence: CDR1 MGHRA, CDR2 YSYEKL. The CDR3 totals 17 residues. The V and J ends lost 0 bases and 3 bases respectively, with 15 bases between them. The CDR3 loop reads CASSQEGEGFLKNIQYF. In DNA, the CDR3 is TGCGCCAGCAGCCAAGAGGGGGAAGGGTTCCTCAAAAACATTCAGTACTTC.

This chain links TRBV7-8 with TRBJ2-3, with 8 bases aligning to TRBD2. The CDR3 has 14 amino acids. V lost 7 bases to trimming and J lost 6 bases; unmatched junction nucleotides: 9. In germline, CDR1 is SGHVS, CDR2 FQNEAQ. The chain's CDR3 is CASTLGTGGDTQYF. In DNA form, the CDR3 reads TGTGCCAGCACGCTGGGGACGGGAGGGGATACGCAGTATTTT.

This sequence joins TRBV2 and TRBJ2-2; 7 bases align to TRBD1. The CDR3 runs 15 residues. Germline lookup yields CDR1 SNHLY and CDR2 FYNNEI. Germline trimming cut 3 bases from V and 5 bases from J; bases unmatched to any gene: 6. The CDR3: CASSEVVTGTGELFF. The CDR3 nucleotides read TGTGCCAGCAGTGAGGTAGTGACAGGGACCGGGGAGCTGTTTTTT.

The rearrangement uses TRBV9 and TRBJ1-3; D possibly corresponds to TRBD1 (5 bases). The V and J ends lost 0 bases and 0 bases respectively, with 10 bases between them. This CDR3 has 16 residues. CDR1 SGDLS and CDR2 YYNGEE come from the germline V gene. CDR3 in amino acids: CASSVEAGYSGNTIYF. As DNA, the CDR3 is TGTGCCAGCAGCGTAGAGGCAGGGTACTCTGGAAACACCATATATTTT.

Comments on this clone: The sample contains more than one DNA sequence encoding this CDR3. The chain has TRBV11-2 and TRBJ2-5; no definite D call. Trimming removed 1 base from V and 3 bases from J, with 6 bases in between. Germline CDR1 reads SGHAT; CDR2 reads FQNNGV. The CDR3 totals 13 residues. The CDR3: CASSLGEKETQYF. The CDR3 DNA sequence: TGTGCCAGCAGCTTAGGCGAGAAAGAGACCCAGTACTTC.

The chain couples TRBV28 to TRBJ1-3, with TRBD1 as a possible D gene (6 bases). The CDR3 has 15 residues. The V end was cut by 6 bases, the J end by 0 bases, with 12 bases between. Germline V CDR1 and CDR2: MDHEN, SYDVKM. CDR3 sequence reads: CASRGGSFSGNTIYF. In DNA form, the CDR3 reads TGTGCCAGCAGGGGGGGCTCTTTCTCTGGAAACACCATATATTTT.

The V call is TRBV28, the J call TRBJ1-2, with 7 bases lining up with TRBD1. V shed 1 base, J shed 8 bases, and the junction held 7 bases outside the gene matches. Per germline, CDR1 MDHEN and CDR2 SYDVKM. This CDR3 is 14 amino acids long. In DNA, the CDR3 is TGTGCCAGCAGTTTATATAGACAGGGAGTCGGCTACACCTTC. Its translation is CASSLYRQGVGYTF.

J is TRBJ2-3 and V is TRBV5-1; D uncertain. Germline V CDR1 and CDR2: SGHRS, YFSETQ. This CDR3 has 15 residues. Trimming took 3 bases from V and 2 from J, leaving 13 bases between them. As DNA, the CDR3 is TGCGCCAGCAGCTCAAGACTGACACACACAGATACGCAGTATTTT. It is translated as CASSSRLTHTDTQYF.

The chain couples TRBV30 to TRBJ2-1, with 10 positions matching TRBD2. The CDR3 loop spans 12 amino acids. Germline V gene sequence: CDR1 GTSNPN, CDR2 SVGIG (reference sequence). J lost 4 bases, V lost 8 bases, and 2 bases had no gene match. The CDR3 loop is CARTSGYNEQFF. CDR3 sequence (DNA): TGTGCCCGGACTAGCGGTTACAATGAGCAGTTCTTC.

This chain links TRBV10-3 with TRBJ1-1; tentative D call: TRBD1 (6 bases). The length of the CDR3 is 14 residues. V was cut by 6 bases and J by 3 bases, with 14 bases left in between. Germline values: CDR1 ENHRY, CDR2 SYGVKD. DNA for the CDR3: TGTGCCATCAGCCCTAGGGCAGGGGACACTGAAGCTTTCTTT. It translates to CAISPRAGDTEAFF.

For the CDR3, the DNA is TGTGCCAGCAGTGCAAACGACAGGCTTACTGGAAACACCATATATTTT. Its translation is CASSANDRLTGNTIYF. V and J are TRBV25-1 and TRBJ1-3; tentatively, D is TRBD1 (6 bases). CDR1 is MGHDK and CDR2 is SYGVNS in the germline V gene. Between the trimmed V and J ends, which lost 4 bases and 2 bases, there was a span of 15 bases. This CDR3 region has 16 residues. Filled out from reference TRBV25-1 and TRBJ1-3, the complete variable domain reads EADIYQTPRYLVIGTGKKITLECSQTMGHDKMYWYQQDPGMELHLIHYSYGVNSTEKGDLSSESTVSRIRTEHFPLTLESARPSHTSQYLCASSANDRLTGNTIYFGEGSWLTVV.

A single count supports this clone. The rearrangement joins TRBV9 to TRBJ2-7; D might be TRBD2 (5 bases). V was trimmed by 4 bases and J by 4 bases, leaving 9 bases between them. The CDR3 totals 12 residues. The germline V gene has CDR1 SGDLS and CDR2 YYNGEE. CDR3 in amino acids: CASSKDFYEQYF. CDR3 DNA sequence: TGTGCCAGCAGCAAGGACTTTTACGAGCAGTACTTC.

The chain joins TRBV10-3 to TRBJ2-1; 11 bases fit TRBD2. This CDR3 comprises 15 residues. Per germline, CDR1 ENHRY and CDR2 SYGVKD. J was trimmed by 5 bases and V by 6 bases; bases with no gene match: 6. CDR3 loop: CAISLTSGGDNEQFF. The CDR3, as DNA: TGTGCCATCAGCCTTACTAGCGGGGGCGACAATGAGCAGTTCTTC.

The chain uses TRBV5-1 and TRBJ1-1, with D unclear. CDR1 and CDR2 from the germline V gene are SGHRS and YFSETQ. The length of the CDR3 is 14 residues. Trimming removed 2 bases from V and 5 bases from J, with 13 bases in between. CDR3 region: CASSFARVGTEAFF. The CDR3 DNA reads as TGCGCCAGCAGCTTTGCGAGGGTCGGGACTGAAGCTTTCTTT.